The 10 T cell receptor beta chains below were found in one sample sequenced in a study of blood T cell repertoires in COVID-19. Using immunoSEQ multiplex PCR, the repertoire was profiled, and TCRdb retains in-frame clones only, with some absent. The sample yields 250,000 to 350,000 clones, approximately 85% seen once. Sequences were obtained from peripheral blood. The receptors here all came from a human donor with COVID-19, enrolled during active disease. The donor label of this sample is uncertain.

The chain employs TRBV6-6 and TRBJ2-2; 10 bases agree with TRBD2. The germline V gene encodes CDR1 MNHNY and CDR2 SVGAGI (reference sequence). The CDR3 runs to 16 residues. After removal of 8 bases from V and 8 bases from J, the junction contained 14 bases not matched to a gene. The CDR3 DNA reads as TGTGCCAGCGGTCCGACTAGCGGGCGGACCGGGGGGGAGCTGTTTTTT. Encoded protein: CASGPTSGRTGGELFF.

The chain joins TRBV5-1 to TRBJ2-3, with D possibly TRBD1 on 5 matching bases. The germline gives CDR1 SGHRS, CDR2 YFSETQ. V was shortened by 0 bases and J by 0 bases, with 11 bases between the two germline ends. The CDR3 runs 16 residues. CDR3 region: CASSLDGARSTDTQYF. The CDR3 nucleotides read TGCGCCAGCAGCTTGGATGGGGCGCGAAGCACAGATACGCAGTATTTT. The whole variable domain, remainder taken from reference TRBV5-1 and TRBJ2-3, is KAGVTQTPRYLIKTRGQQVTLSCSPISGHRSVSWYQQTPGQGLQFLFEYFSETQRNKGNFPGRFSGRQFSNSRSEMNVSTLELGDSALYLCASSLDGARSTDTQYFGPGTRLTVL.

The rearrangement uses TRBV19 and TRBJ1-2; no clear D. Germline CDR1 and CDR2: LNHDA and SQIVND (reference sequence). The length of the CDR3 is 16 residues. Trimming pared 1 base from V and 8 bases from J, leaving 20 bases between. The CDR3 loop is CASSIGGGSVSYGYTF. The CDR3 DNA sequence: TGTGCCAGTAGTATAGGTGGAGGGAGCGTTTCCTACGGCTACACCTTC.

The chain has TRBV6-2 or TRBV6-3 and TRBJ2-7, with 9 bases lining up with TRBD1. Germline lookup yields CDR1 MNHEY and CDR2 SVGEGT. V shed 4 bases and J 3 bases; nucleotides not matched to a gene: 7. The CDR3 covers 15 residues. The CDR3 spells CASSSQGQGGYEQYF. The CDR3 region has the DNA TGTGCCAGCAGTTCGCAGGGACAGGGAGGCTACGAGCAGTACTTC.

The V call is TRBV28, the J call TRBJ2-7; 10 nucleotides match TRBD2. The V segment lost 7 bases and the J segment 7 bases; nucleotides outside the gene matches: 7. Germline V gene data show CDR1 as MDHEN and CDR2 as SYDVKM. The CDR3 covers 13 residues. The CDR3, as DNA: TGTGCCAGCAAAGCGGGAGGGCCGGGTGAGCAGTACTTC. Its translation: CASKAGGPGEQYF.

The chain employs TRBV5-5 and TRBJ1-2; the D gene is possibly TRBD1 (6 bases). With 0 bases removed from V and 0 bases from J, the gap between germline ends came to 6 bases. The CDR3 has 14 amino acids. Germline CDR1 and CDR2: SGHKS and YYEKEE (reference sequence). The CDR3 DNA sequence: TGTGCCAGCAGCTTGGACAGGGCTAACTATGGCTACACCTTC. This codes for CASSLDRANYGYTF.

The chain couples TRBV27 to TRBJ1-5, with TRBD1 matching over 8 bases. This CDR3 is 15 amino acids long. Germline loops: CDR1 MNHEY, CDR2 SMNVEV (reference sequence). J gave up 2 bases and V 5 bases, and 5 bases lay outside the gene matches. CDR3 protein: CASSEGQVGNQPQHF. The CDR3, as DNA: TGTGCCAGCAGTGAGGGACAGGTCGGCAATCAGCCCCAGCATTTT.

The chain has TRBV5-1 and TRBJ2-3, with TRBD1 identical over 7 bases. Per the germline V gene, CDR1 is SGHRS and CDR2 is YFSETQ. This CDR3 has 15 residues. The V segment lost 4 bases and the J segment 0 bases; nucleotides outside the gene matches: 5. In DNA, the CDR3 is TGCGCCAGCAGCCCCCAGGGGGACAGCACAGATACGCAGTATTTT. Translating gives CASSPQGDSTDTQYF.

The chain has TRBV28 and TRBJ2-7; 9 bases are a match to TRBD1. The CDR3 sequence is 17 residues long. V was clipped by 4 bases and J by 5 bases; unmatched bases: 15. Germline lookup yields CDR1 MDHEN and CDR2 SYDVKM. CDR3: CASSSTTIWDRAHEQYF. The CDR3 bases are TGTGCCAGCAGTTCAACGACAATTTGGGACAGGGCCCACGAGCAGTACTTC. Using reference TRBV28 and TRBJ2-7 for the parts outside the CDR3, the full variable domain is DVKVTQSSRYLVKRTGEKVFLECVQDMDHENMFWYRQDPGLGLRLIYFSYDVKMKEKGDIPEGYSVSREKKERFSLILESASTNQTSMYLCASSSTTIWDRAHEQYFGPGTRLTVT.

The chain joins TRBV29-1 to TRBJ2-1; D uncertain. CDR1 is SQVTM, CDR2 ANQGSEA, per germline. The CDR3 runs to 10 residues. Between the trimmed V and J ends, which lost 6 bases and 7 bases, there was a span of 7 bases. CDR3 protein: CSVQTNEQFF. As DNA, the CDR3 is TGCAGCGTCCAGACAAATGAGCAGTTCTTC.